The 12 T cell receptor beta chains listed next were all sequenced from one sample in a study of shared clonotypes between healthy human individuals. Measured with immunoSEQ multiplex PCR; TCRdb has only the in-frame clones, and not every one. The sample consists of about 2 million clones, over 85% of them appearing once. CD45RO negativity and positive selection for CCR7 defined naive CD8 cells, a population that excluded terminally differentiated effector memory CD45RA+ cells. Material: naive CD8+ T cells sorted from blood. Every receptor here comes from a man aged 18 to 30 in good health.

The chain combines TRBV29-1 with TRBJ2-1; 14 bases line up with TRBD2. The ends lost 7 bases at V and 0 bases at J; junction bases unmatched: 8. The CDR3 is 17 amino acids. The germline CDR1 and CDR2 sequences are SQVTM and ANQGSEA. In DNA, the CDR3 is TGCAGCGCCGGGACTAGCGGGAGCCACTACTCCTACAATGAGCAGTTCTTC. Translating gives CSAGTSGSHYSYNEQFF.

The CDR3, as DNA: TGTGCCAGCAGCTTTTTACAGGGGCTCTACGAGCAGTACTTC. It yields the protein CASSFLQGLYEQYF. This chain uses TRBV5-6 with TRBJ2-7; 7 bases match TRBD1. The germline V gene has CDR1 SGHDT and CDR2 YYEEEE. The V gene end was trimmed by 2 bases and the J gene end by 3 bases; junction bases not matched to a gene: 5. This CDR3 comprises 14 residues.

The CDR3 protein is CASSPSGPSTDTQYF. The DNA of the CDR3 is TGTGCCAGCAGCCCCAGCGGCCCTAGCACAGATACGCAGTATTTT. The rearrangement joins TRBV6-5 to TRBJ2-3; maybe TRBD2 (5 bases). This CDR3 has 15 residues. In germline, CDR1 is MNHEY, CDR2 SVGAGI. V lost 6 bases, J lost 0 bases, and 13 bases lay in between.

The chain carries TRBV5-6 and TRBJ2-5; 7 bases are shared with TRBD1. The DNA end lines up better with TRBJ2-7; the J call may be wrong. The CDR3 spans 15 residues. CDR1 and CDR2 (germline): SGHDT, YYEEEE. In nucleotides, the CDR3 is TGTGCCAGCAGCTTGGTTGAGGGGGCGGGCTACGAGCAGTACTTC. Its translation: CASSLVEGAGYEQYF.

The V and J genes are TRBV7-2 and TRBJ2-1; 13 bases agree with TRBD2. The CDR3 covers 15 residues. In germline, CDR1 is SGHTA, CDR2 FQGNSA. Trimming at V came to 5 bases and at J to 5 bases, leaving 3 bases not matched to a gene. The CDR3, as DNA: TGTGCCAGCAGCGCCGGGACTAGCGGGGACAATGAGCAGTTCTTC. This gives the protein CASSAGTSGDNEQFF.

The chain couples TRBV27 to TRBJ1-1, with TRBD1 as a possible D gene (5 bases). The V and J ends lost 4 bases and 1 base respectively, with 19 bases between them. Germline V gene lookup returns CDR1 MNHEY and CDR2 SMNVEV (reference sequence). This CDR3 has 17 residues. The CDR3 sequence is CASSSNGGGLGNTEAFF. The CDR3 DNA follows: TGTGCCAGCAGTTCAAATGGCGGGGGGTTGGGGAACACTGAAGCTTTCTTT.

The V gene is TRBV30, the J gene TRBJ2-7; 7 nucleotides line up with TRBD1. Germline V gene data show CDR1 as GTSNPN and CDR2 as SVGIG (reference sequence). V trimming: 7 bases; J trimming: 0 bases; junction bases outside the gene matches: 3. The CDR3 has 12 residues. The CDR3 DNA reads TGTGCCTCAGGGGACAGCTCCTACGAGCAGTACTTC. The encoded protein is CASGDSSYEQYF.

Comments on this clone: Other DNA sequences of this sample code for an identical CDR3. J is TRBJ2-7 and V is TRBV15, with 11 bases fitting TRBD1. The V gene's germline CDR1 is LNHNV and CDR2 YYDKDF (reference sequence). Trimming removed 4 bases from V and 4 bases from J; junction bases left unmatched: 3. The CDR3 consists of 14 residues. The CDR3 region is CATSTGTGGYEQYF. CDR3 in DNA: TGTGCCACCAGCACCGGGACAGGGGGTTACGAGCAGTACTTC. Supplemented by reference TRBV15 and TRBJ2-7, the full variable domain reads DAMVIQNPRYQVTQFGKPVTLSCSQTLNHNVMYWYQQKSSQAPKLLFHYYDKDFNNEADTPDNFQSRRPNTSFCFLDIRSPGLGDTAMYLCATSTGTGGYEQYFGPGTRLTVT.

The gene calls are TRBV11-3 and TRBJ2-7; D remains ambiguous. Germline CDR1 and CDR2: SGHNT and YENEEA. The ends were cut back, 3 bases at V and 0 bases at J, with 9 bases in the middle. This CDR3 contains 14 residues. The CDR3: CASSFSSSSYEQYF. The CDR3 DNA reads as TGTGCCAGCAGCTTCAGTTCGAGCTCCTACGAGCAGTACTTC. The full variable domain, completed using reference TRBV11-3 and TRBJ2-7, is EAGVVQSPRYKIIEKKQPVAFWCNPISGHNTLYWYLQNLGQGPELLIRYENEEAVDDSQLPKDRFSAERLKGVDSTLKIQPAELGDSAVYLCASSFSSSSYEQYFGPGTRLTVT.

The table lists this clone with a count of one. The V gene is TRBV4-1, the J gene TRBJ2-5, with 7 bases that match TRBD2. The V gene end was trimmed by 3 bases and the J gene end by 1 base; junction bases not matched to a gene: 5. The CDR3 sequence is 15 residues long. CDR1 is MGHRA and CDR2 is YSYEKL in the germline V gene. CDR3 DNA sequence: TGCGCCAGCAGCCAGGTACTAGCGCGCCAAGAGACCCAGTACTTC. Amino acid sequence: CASSQVLARQETQYF.

The chain recombines TRBV6-1 with TRBJ2-7, with D possibly being TRBD2 (6 bases). The CDR3 covers 15 residues. Germline CDR1 is MNHNS and CDR2 is SASEGT. V was shortened by 3 bases and J by 5 bases, with 17 bases between the two germline ends. In DNA, the CDR3 is TGTGCCAGCAGTGAGTTTCGTCTAGCGCAACACGAGCAGTACTTC. The encoded protein is CASSEFRLAQHEQYF.

The chain has TRBV27 and TRBJ2-5; D is tentatively TRBD1 or TRBD2 (5 bases each). CDR3 size: 14 residues. V was trimmed by 3 bases and J by 4 bases, leaving 12 bases between them. Per the germline V gene, CDR1 is MNHEY and CDR2 is SMNVEV (reference sequence). CDR3 sequence: CASSFVGTPETQYF. The CDR3 nucleotides read TGTGCCAGCAGTTTTGTCGGGACCCCAGAGACCCAGTACTTC.